One and the same sample provided the 17 T cell receptor beta chains below, sequenced in a study of CD8 T cells in ankylosing spondylitis (dated by TCRdb to about 2017). General study outcomes and caveats: Blood from ankylosing spondylitis patients appeared to be characterized by a TCR beta motif made up of eight highly homologous amino acid variants.

For these TCRs, the target antigens are not known. Library preparation was by 5' RACE. Sequencer: Illumina HiSeq 2500. The public reads were run again by TCRdb, first through fastp at Q25 and then through MiXCR, and only productive beta chains were kept. Entries are consolidated by CDR3 protein sequence, retaining the most common genes and DNA. This sample holds 200,000 to 250,000 distinct CDR3 sequences; around 20% were observed only once. The ten largest account for approximately 46% of the sample. Sequenced material: blood, either unsorted or a sorted T cell fraction (not recorded which). The receptor source for this set is a male donor with ankylosing spondylitis.

This clonotype was detected ten times or more. The rearrangement joins TRBV2 to TRBJ2-1, with 9 bases identical to TRBD1. The CDR3 is 15 residues long. V dropped 8 bases and J dropped 5; count of bases not matched to a gene: 10. The germline CDR1 and CDR2 sequences are SNHLY and FYNNEI. The CDR3 sequence is CASYYRGPKDNEQFF. DNA of the CDR3: TGTGCCAGCTATTACAGGGGGCCCAAGGACAATGAGCAGTTCTTC.

This clonotype was found a few times. The chain recombines TRBV12-3 or TRBV12-4 with TRBJ2-7; 11 nucleotides agree with TRBD2. J was trimmed by 3 bases and V by 5 bases; bases with no gene match: 6. The CDR3 is 15 residues long. The CDR3 sequence is CASSVTSGIFYEQYF. The CDR3 DNA is TGTGCCAGCAGTGTGACTAGCGGGATCTTCTACGAGCAGTACTTC.

The chain joins TRBV29-1 to TRBJ2-5; D is tentatively TRBD1 or TRBD2 (6 bases each). Deletions cut 0 bases from V and 1 base from J, with 18 bases between. This CDR3 contains 17 residues. The germline gives CDR1 SQVTM, CDR2 ANQGSEA. The CDR3, as DNA: TGCAGCGTTGAAGATCGGAGGGTGGGGGGCCTCCAAGAGACCCAGTACTTC. Amino acids: CSVEDRRVGGLQETQYF.

This clonotype showed up just a few times. This chain links TRBV4-1 with TRBJ1-1, with D uncertain. CDR1 and CDR2 (germline): MGHRA, YSYEKL. V lost 2 bases and J 1 base, leaving 11 bases between the germline ends. This CDR3 region has 15 residues. For the CDR3, the DNA is TGCGCCAGCAGCCAAATGAATGGCTGGAACACTGAAGCTTTCTTT. Translated: CASSQMNGWNTEAFF.

The chain recombines TRBV4-1 with TRBJ1-1; the D is unclear. The CDR3 runs 13 residues. From germline, CDR1 is MGHRA and CDR2 YSYEKL. With 0 bases removed from V and 10 bases from J, the gap between germline ends came to 12 bases. The CDR3 spells CASSQDPTRGAFF. Here the CDR3 DNA reads TGCGCCAGCAGCCAAGACCCAACCCGGGGAGCTTTCTTT.

This rearrangement joins TRBV3-1 to TRBJ2-3; D gene uncertain. The CDR3 consists of 14 residues. With 1 base removed from V and 1 base from J, the gap between germline ends came to 6 bases. Per the germline V gene, CDR1 is LGHDT and CDR2 is YNNKEL (reference sequence). The DNA for the CDR3 is TGTGCCAGCAGCCAAGCCGACGGCACAGATACGCAGTATTTT. It is translated as CASSQADGTDTQYF.

This clonotype appeared a few times. The chain joins TRBV20-1 to TRBJ1-1; 8 bases map to TRBD1. Germline values: CDR1 DFQATT, CDR2 SNEGSKA (reference sequence). The length of the CDR3 is 13 residues. The trim removed 3 bases at V and 6 bases at J, leaving 6 bases unmatched. The chain's CDR3 is CSARVTGVPEAFF. The DNA for the CDR3 is TGCAGTGCTAGGGTGACAGGGGTCCCTGAAGCTTTCTTT.

This chain joins TRBV2 and TRBJ1-2, with 7 bases that match TRBD1. The V segment lost 5 bases and the J segment 5 bases; nucleotides outside the gene matches: 14. This CDR3 spans 16 amino acids. The germline CDR1 and CDR2 sequences are SNHLY and FYNNEI. The CDR3 region has the DNA TGTGCCAGCAGTTTAATAGGACAGGAAAAGATTTATGGCTACACCTTC. Amino acids: CASSLIGQEKIYGYTF. The variable domain in full, completed from reference TRBV2 and TRBJ1-2, reads EPEVTQTPSHQVTQMGQEVILRCVPISNHLYFYWYRQILGQKVEFLVSFYNNEISEKSEIFDDQFSVERPDGSNFTLKIRSTKLEDSAMYFCASSLIGQEKIYGYTFGSGTRLTVV.

Written as DNA, the CDR3 is TGCGCCAGCAGCTTGATGGGACAGGGGGTGACTAATGAAAAACTGTTTTTT. This codes for CASSLMGQGVTNEKLFF. The rearrangement joins TRBV5-1 to TRBJ1-4; 11 bases align to TRBD1. V trimming: 1 base; J trimming: 2 bases; junction bases outside the gene matches: 4. Germline V gives CDR1 SGHRS, CDR2 YFSETQ. CDR3 length equals 17 residues.

The rearrangement uses TRBV4-3 and TRBJ2-1; perhaps TRBD2 as D (8 bases). Per the germline V gene, CDR1 is LGHNA and CDR2 is YSLEER. CDR3 length: 16 amino acids. Between the trimmed V and J ends, which lost 2 bases and 4 bases, there was a span of 15 bases. CDR3 loop: CASSQRGRGVYNEQFF. As DNA, the CDR3 is TGCGCCAGCAGCCAAAGGGGGCGGGGGGTTTACAATGAGCAGTTCTTC.

This rearrangement joins TRBV19 to TRBJ2-3, with unresolved D. The CDR3 length is 12 residues. From germline, CDR1 is LNHDA and CDR2 SQIVND (reference sequence). Trimming cost V 8 bases and J 5 bases, with 11 bases left between them. CDR3 DNA: TGTGCCAGTGCAGACCGGTTAGATACGCAGTATTTT. Its protein product is CASADRLDTQYF.

This clonotype has a count of ten or more. The chain recombines TRBV12-3 or TRBV12-4 with TRBJ2-3; perhaps TRBD1 as D (6 bases). Trimming left V 6 bases short and J 2 bases short, with 15 bases between. The CDR3 runs to 15 residues. The CDR3 DNA follows: TGTGCCAGCAGCTACACTGGACAGACCACAGATACGCAGTATTTT. This translates into CASSYTGQTTDTQYF.

This chain connects TRBV6-2 or TRBV6-3 to TRBJ2-7; no clear D gene. V was clipped by 4 bases and J by 3 bases, with 10 bases between them. The CDR3 extends over 13 amino acids. The V gene's germline CDR1 is MNHEY and CDR2 SVGEGT. The CDR3 reads CASSSLVNYEQYF. CDR3 nucleotide sequence: TGTGCCAGCAGTTCCTTAGTCAACTACGAGCAGTACTTC.

This clonotype has a handful of counts. The chain links TRBV24-1 to TRBJ2-7; D is undetermined. V was shortened by 6 bases and J by 5 bases, with 10 bases between the two germline ends. The CDR3 spans 12 residues. Germline CDR1 is KGHDR and CDR2 is SFDVKD. The CDR3 nucleotides read TGTGCCACCAGTAGCCCTTTCGACGAGCAGTACTTC. Translated, it gives CATSSPFDEQYF.

This clonotype was seen repeatedly, ten times or more. The chain couples TRBV5-1 to TRBJ1-1; the D gene is possibly TRBD1 (5 bases). Germline V gene sequence: CDR1 SGHRS, CDR2 YFSETQ. Trimming took off 4 bases at V and 0 bases at J, with 13 bases between the two ends. The CDR3 length is 15 residues. The CDR3 sequence is CASSHLTEMNTEAFF. As DNA, the CDR3 is TGCGCCAGCAGCCACCTGACAGAGATGAACACTGAAGCTTTCTTT.

This clonotype was counted only a few times. The genes are TRBV20-1 and TRBJ2-1; the D is unclear. This CDR3 is 12 amino acids long. The germline gives CDR1 DFQATT, CDR2 SNEGSKA (reference sequence). Deletions cut 6 bases from V and 2 bases from J, with 8 bases between. CDR3 in amino acids: CSAARAYNEQFF. In DNA, the CDR3 is TGCAGTGCCGCCCGAGCCTACAATGAGCAGTTCTTC.

This clonotype came up a few times. The rearrangement links TRBV4-1 to TRBJ2-7; tentative D call: TRBD2 (6 bases). Germline V gives CDR1 MGHRA, CDR2 YSYEKL. Trimming removed 3 bases from V and 3 bases from J, with 18 bases in between. This CDR3 contains 16 residues. CDR3 region: CASSHGEGLPNYEQYF. Written as DNA, the CDR3 is TGCGCCAGCAGCCACGGAGAGGGACTCCCCAACTACGAGCAGTACTTC.